This TCR beta chain is from a study of blood T cells in healthy people across ages. Germline V gene data show CDR1 as SGHTA and CDR2 as FQGNSA. This CDR3 region has 14 residues. For the second PCR, which ran for 7 to 11 cycles, a sample-barcoded 5' primer and a J-beta primer mix were used. TCRdb passed the 5' RACE reads through MiXCR, listing each CDR3 protein once. The data contain about 680,000 distinct CDR3 sequences, 49% of them singletons. The V and J genes are TRBV7-2 and TRBJ2-4, with D possibly matching TRBD2 (5 bases). The J call may be in error: the DNA end matches TRBJ2-7 better. Material for sequencing was blood. This TCR derives from a woman in her fifties or sixties in good health. CDR3 amino acids: CASSLGAGRSEQYF. The CDR3 region has the DNA TGTGCCAGCAGCTTAGGGGCGGGCCGATCCGAGCAGTACTTC.